This T cell receptor beta chain derives from a study of cytomegalovirus exposure and HLA in healthy donors. Primers for the PCR totalled 60 Vbeta and 13 Jbeta. Assay: immunoSEQ multiplex PCR; the TCRdb copy retains only in-frame clones and omits some. The sample carries about 170,000 clones, 77% recorded once. Trimming took off 4 bases at V and 0 bases at J, with 6 bases between the two ends. Germline loops: CDR1 MNHEY, CDR2 SVGAGI. The CDR3 runs 14 residues. The source material was PBMCs. The rearrangement uses TRBV6-5 and TRBJ2-2; no definite D call. This receptor was obtained from a woman aged 30 to 39 in good health and CMV-seropositive. CDR3 nucleotide sequence: TGTGCCAGCAGTTTCCGAGCGAACACCGGGGAGCTGTTTTTT. It codes for CASSFRANTGELFF.